This entry concerns a single T cell receptor beta chain. Its antigen is currently unknown. Per germline, CDR1 SGHNT and CDR2 YENEEA. This CDR3 region has 12 residues. V was pared by 3 bases and J by 8 bases, with 8 bases between. Via CD45RO/CCR7/CD25/CD127/CD95/CD27, cells of the CD4+ naive, central memory, regulatory and stem cell-like memory subsets were sorted. Every bit of the isolated RNA underwent reverse transcription, so sequencing read expressed TCRB transcripts. Data came from immunoSEQ multiplex PCR; TCRdb stores just in-frame clones and leaves some out. The table shows 15,000 to 20,000 clones, with around 50% occurring only once. This sample was taken from a study of beta chain features in type 1 diabetes. Study-wide findings and caveats: The naive, central memory and Treg TCRB repertoires looked more alike in patients than they did in healthy donors.

The receptor comes from a man aged 18-30 years in good health. This sequence joins TRBV11-3 and TRBJ2-1; D might be TRBD2 (6 bases). Sequencing was carried out using stem cell memory CD4+ T cells from blood. CDR3: CASSLTRHEQFF. The CDR3 DNA reads TGTGCCAGCAGCTTGACTAGGCATGAGCAGTTCTTC.